These T cell receptor beta chains were read from a single sample in a study of T cells in Graves' hyperthyroidism and ophthalmopathy. MiXCR, run by TCRdb on the multiplex PCR reads, gives a single entry per CDR3 protein. The sample has around 490,000 distinct CDR3 sequences; 20% are singletons. Material: blood. These receptors originate from a man between 40 and 49 years old with Graves' ophthalmopathy. Each CDR3 is given without its conserved first and last residue. D genes are given only for firm matches.

>TRBV7-9|TRBJ2-7|TRBD2
ASSPPGLAGYYEQY
>TRBV7-9|TRBJ2-2|TRBD1
AYDRDGTGELF
>TRBV4-1|TRBJ1-5|NA
ASSRVHDQPQH
>TRBV20-1|TRBJ2-7|NA
SARVQGPSPWTSRSHEQY
>TRBV12-3/TRBV12-4|TRBJ2-5|NA
ASSLWGGTDQETQY
>TRBV12-3/TRBV12-4|TRBJ2-1|NA
ATPSGESSYNEQF
>TRBV24-1|TRBJ2-5|TRBD1
ATSDPGQGEETQY
>TRBV28|TRBJ2-3|TRBD2
ANQAGGRTDTQY
>TRBV5-8|TRBJ1-1|NA
ASSLDQSEHSEAF
>TRBV4-2|TRBJ2-1|NA
ASSQETLVSYNEQF
>TRBV5-1|TRBJ2-3|NA
ASSLLGPTDTQY
>TRBV11-3|TRBJ2-2|NA
ASSLTRVAGELF
>TRBV9|TRBJ2-7|TRBD2
ASSGGGPTYEQY
>TRBV6-1|TRBJ1-2|TRBD1
ASSSGQGGGGYT
>TRBV7-3|TRBJ2-3|TRBD2
ASSLWDLTSGRLADTQY
>TRBV5-1|TRBJ2-5|TRBD1
ASSTGQGETQY
>TRBV2|TRBJ2-7|NA
ASSDTGVNEQY
>TRBV14|TRBJ2-5|NA
ASSPSFSRETQY
>TRBV3-1|TRBJ1-6|NA
ASSQSAINSPLH
>TRBV27|TRBJ1-2|TRBD1
ASSRTGGTTNYGYT
>TRBV7-3|TRBJ2-1|NA
ASSSLGEGVYNEQF